The clone carrying this T cell receptor (beta chain) was recorded a few times. Germline CDR1 ENHRY, CDR2 SYGVKD. The CDR3 covers 14 residues. V lost 5 bases to trimming and J lost 8 bases; unmatched junction nucleotides: 5. Assay used: immunoSEQ multiplex PCR; TCRdb lists only in-frame clones, some missing. In the table there are around 94,000 clones, more than 75% of which are singletons. This sample is drawn from a study of blood T cell repertoires in COVID-19. Across the study: T cells, B-cell-depleted T cells, or PBMCs provided the cDNA or gDNA that served as material.

Material: peripheral blood. The receptor's source is a man aged 50 to 59 with active or convalescent COVID-19. The V gene is TRBV10-3, the J gene TRBJ1-4; 10 nucleotides agree with TRBD1. CDR3 loop: CAISPGTGVEKLFF. CDR3 coding DNA: TGTGCCATCAGTCCCGGGACAGGGGTGGAAAAACTGTTTTTT.